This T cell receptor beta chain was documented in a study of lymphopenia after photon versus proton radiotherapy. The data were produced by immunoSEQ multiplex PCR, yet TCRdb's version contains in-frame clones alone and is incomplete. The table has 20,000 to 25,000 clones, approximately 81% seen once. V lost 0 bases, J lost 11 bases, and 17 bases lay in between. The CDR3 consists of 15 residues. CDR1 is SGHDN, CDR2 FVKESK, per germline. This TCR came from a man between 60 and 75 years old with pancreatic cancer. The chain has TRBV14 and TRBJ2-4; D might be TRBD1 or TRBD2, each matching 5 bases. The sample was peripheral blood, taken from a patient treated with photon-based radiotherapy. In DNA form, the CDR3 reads TGTGCCAGCAGCCAAGATTACGGGACGACAAGCGTTCAGTACTTC. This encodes CASSQDYGTTSVQYF.